Here is one T cell receptor beta chain with its context. Its antigen is unknown. The sample belongs to a study of shared clonotypes between healthy human individuals. Study background: Per donor, CD8 memory used one plate, CD8 naive used two, CD4 memory used three and CD4 naive used three. Overall study findings and caveats: Since donors were few, the genetic and exposure-history diversity represented was limited.

The authors split each subset's genomic DNA evenly across several immunoSEQ plates. This table comes from immunoSEQ multiplex PCR, and its TCRdb copy is limited to in-frame clones, with some not included. The sample has millions of clones; approximately 94% are singletons. CD45RO negativity and positive selection for CCR7 defined naive CD8 cells, a population that excluded terminally differentiated effector memory CD45RA+ cells. This CDR3 is 16 amino acids long. Germline lookup yields CDR1 SGDLS and CDR2 YYNGEE. V shed 3 bases, J shed 4 bases, and the junction held 8 bases outside the gene matches. The receptor's source is a man aged 18-30 years in good health. Input material: naive CD8+ T cells sorted from blood. The chain has TRBV9 and TRBJ2-1, with 9 bases matching TRBD1. The CDR3 sequence is CASSAPRQGVYNEQFF. The CDR3 DNA reads as TGTGCCAGCAGCGCCCCCCGACAGGGGGTTTACAATGAGCAGTTCTTC.